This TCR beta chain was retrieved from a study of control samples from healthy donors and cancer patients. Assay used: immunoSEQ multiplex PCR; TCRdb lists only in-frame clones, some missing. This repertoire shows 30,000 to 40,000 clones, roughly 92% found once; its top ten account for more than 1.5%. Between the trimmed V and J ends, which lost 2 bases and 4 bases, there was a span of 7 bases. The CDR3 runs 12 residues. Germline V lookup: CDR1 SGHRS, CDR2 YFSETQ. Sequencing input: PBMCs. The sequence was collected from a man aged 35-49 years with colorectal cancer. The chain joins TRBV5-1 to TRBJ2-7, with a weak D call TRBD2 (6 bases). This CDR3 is CASSFGGYEQYF. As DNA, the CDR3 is TGCGCCAGCAGCTTCGGGGGATACGAGCAGTACTTC.